The clone carrying this T cell receptor beta chain occurred many times. V lost 6 bases and J lost 7; bases outside the gene matches: 4. The CDR3 consists of 13 residues. Germline V gene data show CDR1 as MNHEY and CDR2 as SVGAGI. The source of the sample is a study of naive and memory T cell subsets. The beta constant-region primer was an equimolar mix of two oligonucleotides covering TRBC1 and TRBC2. The ligated cDNA underwent four PCR rounds using SP2 and nested alpha and beta constant-region primers. MiXCR, applied by TCRdb to the UMI-ligation and nested PCR reads, yields one record per CDR3 protein. Among over 65,000 distinct CDR3 sequences, roughly 9.2% were seen once, and the ten largest hold less than 1.5%.

This TCR came from a human donor in good health. The sequenced sample was naive CD8+ T cells from blood. The chain is built from TRBV6-5 and TRBJ2-1; 9 bases are shared with TRBD1. CDR3 nucleotides: TGTGCCAGCAGCTCTGACAGGGGGAATGAGCAGTTCTTC. It yields the protein CASSSDRGNEQFF.